This T cell receptor beta chain originates from a study of T cells in Graves' hyperthyroidism and ophthalmopathy. RNA transcripts yielded amplified TCR beta CDR3 regions. RT-PCR in the first round (using the HTBI primer set) targeted the TCR CDR3. TCRdb passed the multiplex PCR reads through MiXCR, listing each CDR3 protein once. The sample has roughly 350,000 distinct CDR3 sequences, roughly 14% seen once; the top ten hold under 30%. Sequenced material: blood. This clonotype originated in a woman aged 25 to 39 with Graves' hyperthyroidism.

Here the CDR3 reads CASSSLAEQNEQFF. The CDR3 DNA reads as TGTGCCAGCAGTTCCCTAGCGGAGCAGAATGAGCAGTTCTTC. The rearrangement links TRBV27 to TRBJ2-1; 7 bases match TRBD2. The V gene end was trimmed by 4 bases and the J gene end by 7 bases; junction bases not matched to a gene: 7. Germline-derived CDR1 and CDR2 are MNHEY and SMNVEV (reference sequence). This CDR3 is built from 14 residues.